These T cell receptor beta chains were read from a single sample in a study of shared clonotypes between healthy human individuals. Profiled with immunoSEQ multiplex PCR; TCRdb holds only in-frame clones, not every one. The sample records roughly 850,000 clones, 95% to 97% being singletons. Sequencing input: naive CD8+ T cells sorted from blood. The source is a man aged 25 to 40 in good health. The CDR3 runs from the conserved cysteine through the conserved F or W. A D gene is named only where the DNA matches it firmly. Not every row has a clone size; where given, it reads once, few, many or a size class.

>TRBV4-3|TRBD2|.|TRBJ2-1
TGCGCCAGCAGCCAAGATATAGCGGGAGGGCCGGGGAATGAGCAGTTCTTC
CASSQDIAGGPGNEQFF
>TRBV5-4|.|.|TRBJ2-7
TGTGCCAGCAGCTCCCGGACAGAAGCCTACGAGCAGTACTTC
CASSSRTEAYEQYF
>TRBV28|.|.|TRBJ2-6
TGTGCCAGCAGTTTTTGGAGCTCTGGGGCCAACGTCCTGACTTTC
CASSFWSSGANVLTF
>TRBV30|.|.|TRBJ2-1
TGTGCCTGGAGTCCTAGCCCGGGATTCTCCAATGAGCAGTTCTTC
CAWSPSPGFSNEQFF
>TRBV7-9|.|.|TRBJ2-7
TGTGCCAGCAGCTCTAGCGACTACGAGCAGTACTTC
CASSSSDYEQYF
>TRBV29-1|TRBD1|.|TRBJ2-1
TGCAGCGTTGACGGGACAGGGGGCTACAATGAGCAGTTCTTC
CSVDGTGGYNEQFF
>TRBV7-7|TRBD1|.|TRBJ2-1
TGTGCTAGCAGCTTTGGGACAGGGGGGTACAATGAGCAGTTCTTC
CASSFGTGGYNEQFF
>TRBV27|TRBD1|.|TRBJ2-1
TGTGCCAGCAGTTTATTAGACAGGGGTACTTCGAACAATGAGCAGTTCTTC
CASSLLDRGTSNNEQFF
>TRBV27|.|.|TRBJ2-1
TGTGCCAGCAGTTTGAGGGGGAGCTCCTACAATGAGCAGTTCTTC
CASSLRGSSYNEQFF
>TRBV2|TRBD2|.|TRBJ2-3
TGTGCCAGCAGTGAAACCCGCTGGAGTAGCGGGACGACAGATACGCAGTATTTT
CASSETRWSSGTTDTQYF
>TRBV7-9|.|once|TRBJ2-4
TGTGCCAGCAGCTCTCCGATAGCCAAAAACATTCAGTACTTC
CASSSPIAKNIQYF
>TRBV19|.|.|TRBJ2-2
TGTGCCAGTAGCGGGCGAAACACCGGGGAGCTGTTTTTT
CASSGRNTGELFF
>TRBV7-8|.|.|TRBJ2-1
TGTGCCAGCCGGCGGGCCAGCTCCTACAATGAGCAGTTCTTC
CASRRASSYNEQFF
>TRBV30|.|.|TRBJ1-1
TGTGCCTGGACCCCGGGACCCGTGAACACTGAAGCTTTCTTT
CAWTPGPVNTEAFF
>TRBV28|.|.|TRBJ2-2
TGTGCCAGCAGTCCCCCCGTTCAGGAGCGAACCGGGGAGCTGTTTTTT
CASSPPVQERTGELFF
>TRBV7-9|.|.|TRBJ2-2
TGTGCCAGCAGCTTAAGGGCAGGGAAGAACACCGGGGAGCTGTTTTTT
CASSLRAGKNTGELFF
>TRBV9|TRBD2|.|TRBJ2-5
TGTGCCAGCAGCGCGGGACTAGCAAGTAGGGAGACCCAGTACTTC
CASSAGLASRETQYF
>TRBV27|.|.|TRBJ2-7
TGTGCCAGCACCCCGACGGGGTATGTCTACGAGCAGTACTTC
CASTPTGYVYEQYF
>TRBV14|.|once|TRBJ2-5
TGTGCCAGCAGCCGCTCGTGGGAGACCCAGTACTTC
CASSRSWETQYF
>TRBV9|.|.|TRBJ2-2
TGTGCCAGCAGCGGGACTCCCGGCACCGGGGAGCTGTTTTTT
CASSGTPGTGELFF